The 29 T cell receptor beta chains below were found in one sample sequenced in a study of blood T cell repertoires in COVID-19. Clones were read by immunoSEQ multiplex PCR, and TCRdb kept only the in-frame ones, dropping some. Among about 300,000 clones listed, 70% to 85% were seen once. The sequencing sample was made of peripheral blood. The receptor set was obtained from a human donor with COVID-19, enrolled during active disease. The donor label of this sample is uncertain.

This clone came up a few times. The CDR3 DNA is TGTGCCAGCAGCCCTCGCGGAGGGTTTTCCTACGAGCAGTACTTC. Translation gives CASSPRGGFSYEQYF. This chain connects TRBV28 to TRBJ2-7, with TRBD2 as a possible D gene (6 bases). Trimming took 6 bases from V and 1 from J, leaving 16 bases between them. Per germline, CDR1 MDHEN and CDR2 SYDVKM. This CDR3 comprises 15 residues.

DNA of the CDR3: TGTGCCTGGAAGCTGAGGAACACTGAAGCTTTCTTT. As protein: CAWKLRNTEAFF. The chain recombines TRBV30 with TRBJ1-1; unclear D gene. V was clipped by 4 bases and J by 1 base, with 7 bases between them. Per the germline V gene, CDR1 is GTSNPN and CDR2 is SVGIG (reference sequence). The CDR3 sequence is 12 residues long.

This chain connects TRBV10-2 to TRBJ1-1, with 10 bases matching TRBD1. The ends lost 6 bases at V and 11 bases at J; junction bases unmatched: 12. The germline gives CDR1 WSHSY, CDR2 SAAADI. This CDR3 spans 14 amino acids. CDR3 amino acids: CASRTDSGTGAAFF. Here the CDR3 DNA reads TGCGCCAGCAGAACCGATTCAGGGACAGGGGCCGCTTTCTTT.

This clone was seen only once. The chain has TRBV6-5 and TRBJ2-1; D gene ambiguous. The germline V and J ends were trimmed by 10 bases and 12 bases, with 19 bases remaining between them. The CDR3 extends over 12 amino acids. Germline V CDR1 and CDR2: MNHEY, SVGAGI. The CDR3 DNA reads TGTGCCACCCCTAGAGACGATAGTTCGCAGTTCTTC. It is translated as CATPRDDSSQFF.

The genes are TRBV19 and TRBJ1-5; 11 bases fit TRBD1. The CDR3 is 18 residues long. V was clipped by 5 bases and J by 6 bases; unmatched bases: 15. Per the germline V gene, CDR1 is LNHDA and CDR2 is SQIVND (reference sequence). The CDR3 DNA is TGTGCCAGTAGTCCGACCTATTGGACAGGGGGCGAATTTCAGCCCCAGCATTTT. The encoded protein is CASSPTYWTGGEFQPQHF.

V and J are TRBV19 and TRBJ2-2; TRBD2 agrees at 13 bases. Looked up from germline, CDR1 is LNHDA and CDR2 is SQIVND (reference sequence). Trimming at V came to 4 bases and at J to 4 bases, leaving 9 bases not matched to a gene. This CDR3 has 18 residues. CDR3 in amino acids: CASSSRGLAGSGTGELFF. The CDR3 nucleotides read TGTGCCAGTAGTAGCCGGGGACTAGCGGGGTCGGGCACCGGGGAGCTGTTTTTT.

This clone came up once. V usage is TRBV6-6 and J usage is TRBJ2-2; no reliable D call. V was clipped by 3 bases and J by 5 bases, with 10 bases between them. The CDR3 is 14 amino acids. The germline V gene has CDR1 MNHNY and CDR2 SVGAGI (reference sequence). The CDR3 region is CASSYSGETGELFF. As DNA, the CDR3 is TGTGCCAGCAGTTATTCAGGTGAAACCGGGGAGCTGTTTTTT.

This clone has a handful of counts. The chain carries TRBV30 and TRBJ1-2, with D hard to call. The V and J ends lost 3 bases and 1 base respectively, with 6 bases between them. Germline V gene lookup returns CDR1 GTSNPN and CDR2 SVGIG (reference sequence). The CDR3 contains 12 residues. The CDR3 DNA reads TGTGCCTGGAGAGAGAATAACTATGGCTACACCTTC. Amino acid sequence: CAWRENNYGYTF.

This clone was seen ten or more times. The chain carries TRBV14 and TRBJ2-7; 9 bases match TRBD1. CDR1 is SGHDN and CDR2 is FVKESK in the germline V gene. The trim removed 5 bases at V and 2 bases at J, leaving 7 bases unmatched. CDR3 size: 15 residues. CDR3 protein: CASSSFRDRAYEQYF. CDR3 DNA sequence: TGTGCCAGCAGCAGTTTCCGGGACAGGGCCTACGAGCAGTACTTC.

The chain is built from TRBV18 and TRBJ2-2; 7 bases are a match to TRBD1. Germline values: CDR1 KGHSH, CDR2 LQKENI. The CDR3 contains 16 residues. Trimming removed 4 bases from V and 2 bases from J; junction bases left unmatched: 7. CDR3 loop: CASSRPGQRNTGELFF. The DNA of the CDR3 is TGTGCCAGCTCACGACCGGGACAGAGAAACACCGGGGAGCTGTTTTTT.

The chain uses TRBV3-1 (or the pseudogene TRBV3-2) and TRBJ2-7; tentative D call: TRBD1 (6 bases). V was trimmed by 6 bases and J by 4 bases, leaving 10 bases between them. This CDR3 contains 12 residues. Germline loops: CDR1 LGHDT, CDR2 YNNKEL (reference sequence). The CDR3 DNA reads TGTGCCAGCAGTCAACAGGGTTACGAGCAGTACTTC. It yields the protein CASSQQGYEQYF.

The chain recombines TRBV9 with TRBJ1-1; D is ambiguous. V lost 0 bases to trimming and J lost 1 base, with 10 bases between them. Germline CDR1 and CDR2: SGDLS and YYNGEE. This CDR3 region has 15 residues. The CDR3 sequence is CASSVVHTPNTEAFF. The CDR3 DNA reads TGTGCCAGCAGCGTAGTCCACACCCCGAACACTGAAGCTTTCTTT.

V usage is TRBV28 and J usage is TRBJ1-4, with unresolved D. Trimming took off 4 bases at V and 2 bases at J, with 14 bases between the two ends. Germline loops: CDR1 MDHEN, CDR2 SYDVKM. This CDR3 comprises 16 residues. The CDR3 loop reads CASSSPTGATNEKLFF. In nucleotides, the CDR3 is TGTGCCAGCAGTTCCCCAACCGGTGCTACTAATGAAAAACTGTTTTTT.

The chain has TRBV2 and TRBJ1-4, with 9 positions matching TRBD1. The CDR3 is 15 amino acids. V shed 5 bases and J 7 bases; nucleotides not matched to a gene: 8. Germline V gene lookup returns CDR1 SNHLY and CDR2 FYNNEI. The chain's CDR3 is CASSLDRGSGEKLFF. The CDR3 DNA is TGTGCCAGCAGTCTGGACAGGGGAAGTGGTGAAAAACTGTTTTTT.

The chain couples TRBV5-4 to TRBJ1-2, with 7 bases that match TRBD1. CDR1 is SGHNT, CDR2 YYREEE, per germline (reference sequence). The junction had 5 bases not matched to a gene; V was cut back by 0 bases and J by 0 bases. This CDR3 spans 16 amino acids. The CDR3 sequence is CASSLGPTGANYGYTF. Written as DNA, the CDR3 is TGTGCCAGCAGCTTGGGTCCCACAGGGGCTAACTATGGCTACACCTTC. Looking up the rest from reference TRBV5-4 and TRBJ1-2 gives the full variable domain: ETGVTQSPTHLIKTRGQQVTLRCSSQSGHNTVSWYQQALGQGPQFIFQYYREEENGRGNFPPRFSGLQFPNYSSELNVNALELDDSALYLCASSLGPTGANYGYTFGSGTRLTVV.

Comments on this clone: At one of its ends the junction is not consistent with the germline gene, which may arise from a read error. This chain joins TRBV12-3 or TRBV12-4 and TRBJ2-7; a possible D gene is TRBD2 (6 bases). The CDR3 consists of 12 residues. For the CDR3, the DNA is TGTGCCAGCAGTCGTAATAGCGGAGCCCTTTTTTGG. This gives the protein CASSRNSGALFW.

For the CDR3, the DNA is TGTGCCAGCAGCTGGGGTGGAGCGGGAGATACCGGGGAGCTGTTTTTT. The encoded protein is CASSWGGAGDTGELFF. This chain uses TRBV5-6 with TRBJ2-2; 8 bases fit TRBD2. The CDR3 sequence is 16 residues long. The J segment lost 5 bases and the V segment lost 3 bases, leaving 9 bases of the junction unmatched. Germline V gene lookup returns CDR1 SGHDT and CDR2 YYEEEE.

The rearrangement uses TRBV9 and TRBJ1-3; D ambiguous. Germline CDR1 is SGDLS and CDR2 is YYNGEE. With 3 bases removed from V and 3 bases from J, the gap between germline ends came to 7 bases. This CDR3 has 13 residues. Here the CDR3 DNA reads TGTGCCAGCAGCGAAACGGGTGGAAACACCATATATTTT. Protein sequence: CASSETGGNTIYF. Supplemented by reference TRBV9 and TRBJ1-3, the full variable domain reads DSGVTQTPKHLITATGQRVTLRCSPRSGDLSVYWYQQSLDQGLQFLIQYYNGEERAKGNILERFSAQQFPDLHSELNLSSLELGDSALYFCASSETGGNTIYFGEGSWLTVV.

This clone was picked up one time. This sequence joins TRBV6-5 and TRBJ2-7; TRBD1 agrees at 8 bases. Germline V gene lookup returns CDR1 MNHEY and CDR2 SVGAGI. The CDR3 is 16 residues long. Germline trimming cut 2 bases from V and 1 base from J; bases unmatched to any gene: 7. CDR3 DNA sequence: TGTGCCAGCAGTTACACCTTCGGACAGGGATCCTACGAGCAGTACTTC. It encodes CASSYTFGQGSYEQYF.

This clone was seen a handful of times. V and J are TRBV7-2 and TRBJ2-1; D might be TRBD2 (6 bases). The germline V and J ends were trimmed by 1 base and 0 bases, with 10 bases remaining between them. This CDR3 has 16 residues. Germline CDR1 SGHTA, CDR2 FQGNSA. CDR3 DNA sequence: TGTGCCAGCAGCTTAGATAGCGGAGTCTCCTACAATGAGCAGTTCTTC. Translating it yields CASSLDSGVSYNEQFF.

This clone was detected only once. The rearrangement joins TRBV29-1 to TRBJ1-2; maybe TRBD1 (6 bases). Germline loops: CDR1 SQVTM, CDR2 ANQGSEA. This CDR3 is 14 amino acids long. The ends were cut back, 7 bases at V and 6 bases at J, with 21 bases in the middle. The CDR3 here is CSARGERWNHGYTF. The CDR3 coding sequence is TGCAGCGCCAGGGGAGAACGGTGGAATCATGGCTACACCTTC. The full variable domain, completed using reference TRBV29-1 and TRBJ1-2, is SAVISQKPSRDICQRGTSLTIQCQVDSQVTMMFWYRQQPGQSLTLIATANQGSEATYESGFVIDKFPISRPNLTFSTLTVSNMSPEDSSIYLCSARGERWNHGYTFGSGTRLTVV.

The rearrangement uses TRBV4-3 and TRBJ2-5, with a tentative D call TRBD2 (6 bases). The germline V and J ends were trimmed by 0 bases and 5 bases, with 16 bases remaining between them. Germline V gives CDR1 LGHNA, CDR2 YSLEER. The CDR3 contains 16 residues. As DNA, the CDR3 is TGCGCCAGCAGCCAAGAACTTAGGAGCGGGTCGGAGACCCAGTACTTC. As protein: CASSQELRSGSETQYF.

Concerning this clone itself: A junction boundary mismatches the germline segment, possibly from a read error. The J gene is TRBJ2-7, the V gene TRBV5-1; 11 bases line up with TRBD1. The CDR3 has 15 residues. Germline CDR1 is SGHRS and CDR2 is YFSETQ. The CDR3 DNA sequence: TGCGCCAGCAGCTCCGGACAGGGGGCGTTGCGGGAGGGCGACTTC. It encodes CASSSGQGALREGDF.

This clone was counted only a few times. V usage is TRBV3-1 (or the pseudogene TRBV3-2) and J usage is TRBJ1-3; 7 bases align to TRBD1. The V segment lost 1 base and the J segment 4 bases; nucleotides outside the gene matches: 4. Germline CDR1 LGHDT, CDR2 YNNKEL (reference sequence). The CDR3 is made up of 15 amino acids. CDR3 protein: CASSQVQGWGNTIYF. Here the CDR3 DNA reads TGTGCCAGCAGCCAAGTACAGGGGTGGGGAAACACCATATATTTT.

V gene TRBV27 combines with J gene TRBJ1-4; TRBD1 aligns across 9 bases. This CDR3 comprises 14 residues. V shed 6 bases and J 8 bases; nucleotides not matched to a gene: 7. Looked up from germline, CDR1 is MNHEY and CDR2 is SMNVEV (reference sequence). The DNA for the CDR3 is TGTGCCAGCAGCGTTGACAGGGGGGGAGAAAAACTGTTTTTT. Its translation is CASSVDRGGEKLFF.

This chain connects TRBV3-1 (or the pseudogene TRBV3-2) to TRBJ1-3, with TRBD1 matching over 7 bases. The J segment lost 4 bases and the V segment lost 1 base, leaving 7 bases of the junction unmatched. This CDR3 comprises 16 residues. Germline V gene data show CDR1 as LGHDT and CDR2 as YNNKEL (reference sequence). In DNA form, the CDR3 reads TGTGCCAGCAGCCAAGGTCTTCCAGGGGGAGGAAACACCATATATTTT. Its protein product is CASSQGLPGGGNTIYF.

This chain joins TRBV19 and TRBJ2-2, with 11 bases that match TRBD2. The CDR3 runs to 17 residues. CDR1 LNHDA and CDR2 SQIVND come from the germline V gene (reference sequence). V dropped 5 bases and J dropped 5; count of bases not matched to a gene: 10. For the CDR3, the DNA is TGTGCCAGTAGTTATACCGGGACTAGCGGATCGACCGGGGAGCTGTTTTTT. It yields the protein CASSYTGTSGSTGELFF.

This clone appeared once. V and J are TRBV10-3 and TRBJ2-1; 14 bases agree with TRBD2. V was clipped by 6 bases and J by 5 bases; unmatched bases: 3. CDR3 length equals 15 residues. Per germline, CDR1 ENHRY and CDR2 SYGVKD. CDR3: CAIRRGLAGDNEQFF. For the CDR3, the DNA is TGTGCCATCAGGCGGGGACTAGCGGGGGACAATGAGCAGTTCTTC.

The genes are TRBV19 and TRBJ2-3; 11 nucleotides line up with TRBD2. CDR1 and CDR2 from the germline V gene are LNHDA and SQIVND (reference sequence). V lost 6 bases, J lost 4 bases, and 6 bases stayed unmatched. CDR3 size: 15 residues. CDR3 DNA: TGTGCCAGTAGCGCCGGGACTAGCGGCCCAGATACGCAGTATTTT. This translates into CASSAGTSGPDTQYF.